This T cell receptor beta chain was sequenced during a study of cytomegalovirus exposure and HLA in healthy donors. The study, taken as a whole, reports: V- and J-gene trimming in TCR beta was tied to a missense DCLRE1C variant by an analysis performed later. In an earlier analysis, most TCR beta V segments were productive about 90% or about 30% of the time.

Each donor's status was that of a healthy bone marrow donor. PCR employed 60 Vbeta and 13 Jbeta primers. Here immunoSEQ multiplex PCR was the method, and the copy in TCRdb shows in-frame clones only, minus some. The table lists about 90,000 clones, nearly 80% of them singletons. Only one count was recorded for this clone. The target antigen is unknown. This CDR3 is built from 15 residues. Per the germline V gene, CDR1 is SGHAT and CDR2 is FQNNGV. V was trimmed by 3 bases and J by 1 base, leaving 12 bases between them. This rearrangement joins TRBV11-2 to TRBJ2-5, with D possibly TRBD2 on 6 matching bases. Specimen: PBMCs. This TCR was recovered from a woman aged 40 to 50 in good health and CMV-seropositive. The CDR3 spells CASSFSGVSQETQYF. As DNA, the CDR3 is TGTGCCAGCAGCTTTTCGGGAGTCAGCCAAGAGACCCAGTACTTC.